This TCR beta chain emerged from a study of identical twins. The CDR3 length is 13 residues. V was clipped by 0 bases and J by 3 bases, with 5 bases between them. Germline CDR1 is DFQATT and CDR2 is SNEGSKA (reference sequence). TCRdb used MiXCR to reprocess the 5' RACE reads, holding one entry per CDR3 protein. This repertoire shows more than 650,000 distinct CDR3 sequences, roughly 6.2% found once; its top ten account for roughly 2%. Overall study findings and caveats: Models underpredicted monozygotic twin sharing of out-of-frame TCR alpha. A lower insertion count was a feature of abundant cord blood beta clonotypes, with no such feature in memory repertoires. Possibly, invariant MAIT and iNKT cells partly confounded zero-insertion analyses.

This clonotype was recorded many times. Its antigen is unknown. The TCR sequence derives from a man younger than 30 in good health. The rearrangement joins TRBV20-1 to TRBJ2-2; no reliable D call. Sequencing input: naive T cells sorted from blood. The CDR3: CSARDGDTGELFF. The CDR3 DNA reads TGCAGTGCTAGAGATGGCGACACCGGGGAGCTGTTTTTT.